Presented here are 21 T cell receptor beta chains from one specimen sequenced in a study of T cells in localized non-small cell lung cancer. Clones were read by immunoSEQ multiplex PCR, and TCRdb kept only the in-frame ones, dropping some. The table lists about 53,000 clones, roughly 88% of them singletons. This specimen was peripheral blood mononuclear cells, taken before any cancer treatment. These receptors were obtained from a man aged 40 to 70 with stage III lung adenocarcinoma.

The V call is TRBV4-1, the J call TRBJ1-5, with D possibly matching TRBD1 (5 bases). Germline V lookup: CDR1 MGHRA, CDR2 YSYEKL. The CDR3 is 15 residues long. With 1 base removed from V and 2 bases from J, the gap between germline ends came to 9 bases. CDR3 in amino acids: CASSQGDSGNQPQHF. The CDR3 bases are TGCGCCAGCAGCCAAGGAGACAGTGGCAATCAGCCCCAGCATTTT.

The rearrangement joins TRBV5-6 to TRBJ1-1; D not resolved. Trimming shortened V by 0 bases and J by 2 bases, and 14 bases separated the two germline ends. The CDR3 is 16 residues long. CDR1 is SGHDT and CDR2 is YYEEEE in the germline V gene. The CDR3 DNA follows: TGTGCCAGCAGCTTGGTATTCTTGGGAATAAACACTGAAGCTTTCTTT. Amino acids: CASSLVFLGINTEAFF.

The V gene is TRBV13, the J gene TRBJ1-2; possible D gene TRBD1, 5 bases. CDR3 length: 13 residues. V was trimmed by 3 bases and J by 8 bases, leaving 13 bases between them. Germline CDR1 and CDR2: PRHDT and FYEKMQ (reference sequence). CDR3 in amino acids: CASSLNLGLGYTF. The CDR3 nucleotides read TGTGCCAGCAGCTTGAACTTGGGGCTAGGCTACACCTTC.

The rearrangement joins TRBV19 to TRBJ1-1, with a weak D call TRBD1 (6 bases). Trimming shortened V by 9 bases and J by 4 bases, and 12 bases separated the two germline ends. This CDR3 contains 12 residues. Looked up from germline, CDR1 is LNHDA and CDR2 is SQIVND (reference sequence). CDR3 protein: CASEEGGTEAFF. Here the CDR3 DNA reads TGTGCCAGCGAGGAAGGGGGCACTGAAGCTTTCTTT. The entire variable domain, with the rest obtained from reference TRBV19 and TRBJ1-1, is as follows: DGGITQSPKYLFRKEGQNVTLSCEQNLNHDAMYWYRQDPGQGLRLIYYSQIVNDFQKGDIAEGYSVSREKKESFPLTVTSAQKNPTAFYLCASEEGGTEAFFGQGTRLTVV.

The chain combines TRBV27 with TRBJ1-1; D gene ambiguous. The V gene's germline CDR1 is MNHEY and CDR2 SMNVEV (reference sequence). Trimming removed 6 bases from V and 7 bases from J, with 12 bases in between. This CDR3 is built from 12 residues. The CDR3 coding sequence is TGTGCCAGCAGGTACCTAGGGAGTGAAGCTTTCTTT. Encoded protein: CASRYLGSEAFF.

CDR3 sequence reads: CASSIRTRDGNEKLFF. The CDR3 nucleotides are TGTGCCAGCAGCATACGGACCCGGGACGGAAATGAAAAACTGTTTTTT. The V gene is TRBV13, the J gene TRBJ1-4, with D perhaps matching TRBD1 (5 bases). V dropped 5 bases and J dropped 5 bases, with 18 bases sitting between them. CDR3 length equals 16 residues. CDR1 is PRHDT and CDR2 is FYEKMQ in the germline V gene (reference sequence).

This clone was found once. The chain combines TRBV6-5 with TRBJ1-1; D is undetermined. CDR1 and CDR2 from the germline V gene are MNHEY and SVGAGI. With 0 bases removed from V and 4 bases from J, the gap between germline ends came to 9 bases. The CDR3 has 14 amino acids. As DNA, the CDR3 is TGTGCCAGCAGTTACTCGGTGGTAGGCACTGAAGCTTTCTTT. As protein: CASSYSVVGTEAFF.

The chain couples TRBV11-3 to TRBJ1-6; the D gene is possibly TRBD1 (5 bases). Trimming took off 5 bases at V and 9 bases at J, with 11 bases between the two ends. CDR3 length: 13 residues. Germline lookup yields CDR1 SGHNT and CDR2 YENEEA. CDR3 sequence reads: CASSQIQGSPLHF. DNA of the CDR3: TGTGCCAGCAGCCAAATCCAGGGTTCACCCCTCCACTTT.

The chain is built from TRBV29-1 and TRBJ2-5; 8 nucleotides line up with TRBD1. V lost 5 bases, J lost 5 bases, and 4 bases stayed unmatched. Germline CDR1 SQVTM, CDR2 ANQGSEA. This CDR3 comprises 12 residues. In nucleotides, the CDR3 is TGCAGCGTTCAACGACAGGGGGAGACCCAGTACTTC. This codes for CSVQRQGETQYF.

The count of this clone is one. This chain uses TRBV7-2 with TRBJ1-5; possible D gene TRBD1, 6 bases. This CDR3 contains 13 residues. Between the trimmed V and J ends, which lost 4 bases and 5 bases, there was a span of 9 bases. Germline CDR1 is SGHTA and CDR2 is FQGNSA. The CDR3 region is CASSSTGDQPQHF. The CDR3 region has the DNA TGTGCCAGCAGCTCGACAGGTGATCAGCCCCAGCATTTT.

This clone was detected a few times. This chain joins TRBV4-2 and TRBJ2-1; 9 bases map to TRBD2. This CDR3 spans 18 amino acids. Germline V lookup: CDR1 LGHNA, CDR2 YNFKEQ. V shed 0 bases and J 4 bases; nucleotides not matched to a gene: 10. The CDR3 reads CASSQESVQLAGYNEQFF. Here the CDR3 DNA reads TGTGCCAGCAGCCAAGAGTCGGTCCAACTAGCGGGTTACAATGAGCAGTTCTTC.

The chain carries TRBV29-1 and TRBJ1-2; the D gene is possibly TRBD1 (5 bases). Deletions cut 7 bases from V and 6 bases from J, with 15 bases between. This CDR3 is 12 amino acids long. CDR1 and CDR2 from the germline V gene are SQVTM and ANQGSEA. The CDR3 bases are TGCAGCGCCGTCAAGGGGAGGGATGGCTACACCTTC. Amino acids: CSAVKGRDGYTF.

This clone was recorded a few times. The DNA of the CDR3 is TGTGCCAGCAGCTTAGACGGGACTAGCGGAGAGACCCAGTACTTC. Protein product: CASSLDGTSGETQYF. The chain employs TRBV7-6 and TRBJ2-5; 11 nucleotides match TRBD2. This CDR3 has 15 amino acids. Trimming cost V 1 base and J 4 bases; bases outside gene matches: 2. Germline V CDR1 and CDR2: SGHVS, FNYEAQ.

Regarding this clone: A read error may explain this, as a much larger clone is one base away. The chain employs TRBV6-5 and TRBJ2-7; D not certain. From germline, CDR1 is MNHEY and CDR2 SVGAGI. V was trimmed by 5 bases and J by 4 bases, leaving 6 bases between them. CDR3 size: 11 residues. Written as DNA, the CDR3 is TGTGCCAGCAGTCACCAATACGAGCAGTACTTC. Amino acids: CASSHQYEQYF.

The V call is TRBV18, the J call TRBJ1-2; a weak D match, TRBD1 (5 bases). Per germline, CDR1 KGHSH and CDR2 LQKENI. V lost 2 bases and J lost 7, with 8 bases in between. This CDR3 has 12 residues. The CDR3 spells CASSPDRVGYTF. CDR3 bases: TGTGCCAGCTCACCAGACAGAGTTGGCTACACCTTC.

J is TRBJ2-7 and V is TRBV4-2; the match to TRBD1 covers 11 bases. V shed 4 bases, J shed 4 bases, and the junction held 12 bases outside the gene matches. This CDR3 is 17 amino acids long. Germline V lookup: CDR1 LGHNA, CDR2 YNFKEQ. CDR3 in DNA: TGTGCCAGCAGCCCCCTAGTCGCCGGACAGGGGGCATACGAGCAGTACTTC. This gives the protein CASSPLVAGQGAYEQYF.

The rearrangement uses TRBV5-6 and TRBJ2-7, with D perhaps TRBD1 (6 bases). This CDR3 is built from 15 residues. Germline CDR1 and CDR2: SGHDT and YYEEEE. V gave up 3 bases and J gave up 6 bases, with 19 bases separating them. The CDR3: CASSSRGGGMTEQYF. The CDR3 DNA sequence: TGTGCCAGCAGCTCCAGAGGTGGGGGCATGACCGAGCAGTACTTC.

The chain links TRBV4-2 to TRBJ2-1; D not certain. This CDR3 spans 14 amino acids. Germline-derived CDR1 and CDR2 are LGHNA and YNFKEQ. Trimming shortened V by 1 base and J by 7 bases, and 11 bases separated the two germline ends. The CDR3 sequence is CASSQVSSANEQFF. The CDR3 DNA reads as TGTGCCAGCAGCCAAGTCTCCTCAGCGAATGAGCAGTTCTTC.

This chain links TRBV6-5 with TRBJ2-3; 13 bases line up with TRBD2. V dropped 6 bases and J dropped 1; count of bases not matched to a gene: 1. From germline, CDR1 is MNHEY and CDR2 SVGAGI. The CDR3 contains 15 residues. The CDR3 nucleotides read TGTGCCAGCAGGACTAGCGGGGGGCGCACAGATACGCAGTATTTT. Amino acid sequence: CASRTSGGRTDTQYF.

CDR3 bases: TGTGCCAGCAGTCCCGACAGGATACATATTGGGAAGGAAAAACTGTTTTTT. The encoded protein is CASSPDRIHIGKEKLFF. The chain joins TRBV27 to TRBJ1-4; tentative D call: TRBD1 (6 bases). The CDR3 sequence is 17 residues long. V was shortened by 5 bases and J by 8 bases, with 24 bases between the two germline ends. Per germline, CDR1 MNHEY and CDR2 SMNVEV (reference sequence).

This clone was observed once. CDR3 protein: CASSPQTGRQPGNTIYF. CDR3 nucleotides: TGTGCCAGCTCACCCCAAACAGGGCGACAACCTGGAAACACCATATATTTT. The rearrangement joins TRBV18 to TRBJ1-3; D may be TRBD1 (6 bases). Trimming cost V 3 bases and J 2 bases, with 17 bases left between them. The CDR3 contains 17 residues. Germline CDR1 and CDR2: KGHSH and LQKENI.